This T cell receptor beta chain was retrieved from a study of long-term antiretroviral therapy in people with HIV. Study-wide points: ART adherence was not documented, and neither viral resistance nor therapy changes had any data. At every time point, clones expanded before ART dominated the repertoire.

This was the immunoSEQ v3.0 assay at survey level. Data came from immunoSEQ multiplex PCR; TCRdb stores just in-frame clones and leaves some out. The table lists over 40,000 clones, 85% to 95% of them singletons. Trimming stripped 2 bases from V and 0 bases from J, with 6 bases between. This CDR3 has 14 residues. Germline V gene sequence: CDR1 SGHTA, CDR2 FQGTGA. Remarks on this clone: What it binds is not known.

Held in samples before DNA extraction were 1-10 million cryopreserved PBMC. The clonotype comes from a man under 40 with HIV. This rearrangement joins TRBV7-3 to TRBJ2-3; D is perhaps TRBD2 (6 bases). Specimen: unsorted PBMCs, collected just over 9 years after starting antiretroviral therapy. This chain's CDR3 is CASSLGTSTDTQYF. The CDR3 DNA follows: TGTGCCAGCAGCTTAGGGACTAGCACAGATACGCAGTATTTT.